This T cell receptor (beta chain) was identified during a study of radiotherapy plus CTLA-4 blockade in lung cancer (dated by TCRdb to the late 2010s). Broadly, across the study: Among enrolled patients, around 18% had an objective response and around 33% reached disease control.

Taken from the germline V gene, the CDR1 and CDR2 loops are SGHAT and FQNNGV. The V end gives up 4 bases and the J end 0 bases, leaving 4 bases in the junction not matched to a gene. Reading from cysteine to phenylalanine, the CDR3 counts 16 amino acids. Only CDR3 DNA remains: 48 bases, in frame from the first base. The protocol used for the library was the immunoSEQ multiplex PCR assay. TCRdb provides this immuneACCESS table in a form limited to in-frame rearrangements. Some clones are lacking; in checked studies, under half of them reflect an unresolved V gene, and why the rest are absent is not known. For this sample there are over 70,000 clones; around 88% appear just once. The ten largest clonotypes hold 2% to 2.5% of the sample. Beyond this particular receptor, the publication reports: The strongest predictors of response were reported to be early dynamic shifts in blood T cell clones along with a rise in serum interferon-beta following radiation. TCR clones derived from tumors expanded in peripheral blood after treatment with radiotherapy and ipilimumab.

The study evaluated CTLA-4 blockade (ipilimumab) given together with focal radiation therapy in patients who had chemo-refractory metastatic non-small-cell lung cancer. About this clone itself: What antigen it recognizes has not been identified. Within one base of it there is no much larger clone, and no base qualities were kept.

The sample here was peripheral blood, taken from a patient treated with radiotherapy plus ipilimumab. The rearranged chain carries TRBV11-2 and TRBJ2-3, with TRBD1 identical over 10 junction bases. This TCR derives from a human donor with non-small cell lung cancer who had a partial response to radiotherapy plus ipilimumab. The nucleotide sequence reads TGTGCCAGCAGCTCCTGGACAGGGGGTAGCACAGATACGCAGTATTTT. Its protein reads: CASSSWTGGSTDTQYF. This CDR3, with the reference TRBV11-2 and TRBJ2-3 proteins standing in past its ends, gives the full variable domain EAGVAQSPRYKIIEKRQSVAFWCNPISGHATLYWYQQILGQGPKLLIQFQNNGVVDDSQLPKDRFSAERLKGVDSTLKIQPAKLEDSAVYLCASSSWTGGSTDTQYFGPGTRLTVL.